A selection of T cell receptor beta chains follows, all from one sample in a study of blood T cell repertoires in COVID-19. Clones were sequenced by immunoSEQ multiplex PCR, and TCRdb holds only the in-frame ones, with some missing. The repertoire has 200,000 to 300,000 clones, 70% to 85% of them found once; the top ten carry over 7.5%. Source material: peripheral blood. These receptors were taken from an elderly man with acute or convalescent COVID-19. The CDR3 runs from the conserved cysteine through the conserved F or W. The D gene is left open where the match is weak. Clone sizes are given selectively: once, few, many, or a class where the clone is expanded.

NA	once	TRBJ1-5	TRBV6-5	TGTGCCAGCAGTTACACGGCAGGGGTCAATCAGCCCCAGCATTTT	CASSYTAGVNQPQHF
NA	once	TRBJ2-7	TRBV12-3/TRBV12-4	TGTGCCAGCAGTTTAAGGGGCCTGTACGAGCAGTACTTC	CASSLRGLYEQYF
TRBD1	NA	TRBJ1-5	TRBV10-3	TGTGCCATACAACAGGGGAGCGATCAGCCCCAGCATTTT	CAIQQGSDQPQHF
TRBD2	NA	TRBJ2-3	TRBV9	TGTGCCAGCAGCTTAGCGGGGGGTCTTGGGCACACAGATACGCAGTATTTT	CASSLAGGLGHTDTQYF
TRBD2	NA	TRBJ2-3	TRBV10-3	TGTGCCATCAGTAGCGGGGGGAACCACCTAGGGGATACGCAGTATTTT	CAISSGGNHLGDTQYF
NA	NA	TRBJ1-4	TRBV7-9	TGTGCCAGCAGCTTAGACATTGCAACTAATGAAAAACTGTTTTTT	CASSLDIATNEKLFF
NA	NA	TRBJ2-7	TRBV7-9	TGTGCCAGCAGCCCGAACGGGTACGAGCAGTACTTC	CASSPNGYEQYF
NA	NA	TRBJ1-2	TRBV6-6	TGTGCCAGCAGTTCTGGGGGAGGAGCAAACTATGGCTACACCTTC	CASSSGGGANYGYTF
NA	NA	TRBJ2-5	TRBV12-3/TRBV12-4	TGTGCCAGCAGCCCCGTAACCTACGGGACCCAGTACTTC	CASSPVTYGTQYF
NA	NA	TRBJ2-1	TRBV29-1	TGCAGCGTCGGAGGTCGGGGATTCTACAATGAGCAGTTCTTC	CSVGGRGFYNEQFF
TRBD2	NA	TRBJ2-1	TRBV7-9	TGTGCCAGCAGCTCACCCCTGGGACTAGCGGGAGCTGTCTACAATGAGCAGTTCTTC	CASSSPLGLAGAVYNEQFF
TRBD1	NA	TRBJ1-2	TRBV18	TGTGCCAGCTCACCACTCGATGGCCGGGACAGAGAAAACCCCAACTATGGCTACACCTTC	CASSPLDGRDRENPNYGYTF
NA	NA	TRBJ2-7	TRBV5-1	TGCGCCAGCAGGCCTCAGGGGTTACGGTCCTACGAGCAGTACTTC	CASRPQGLRSYEQYF
NA	NA	TRBJ1-5	TRBV5-5	TGTGCCAGCAGCCCCGGGCCACGGGGTTATCAGCCCCAGCATTTT	CASSPGPRGYQPQHF
TRBD1	NA	TRBJ2-7	TRBV6-5	TGTGCCAGCAGTACCCAGACAGGGTTAGGCGAGCAGTACTTC	CASSTQTGLGEQYF
NA	NA	TRBJ2-7	TRBV30	TGTGCCTGGAGTGTTTTAGCCCGAACCGAGCAGTACTTC	CAWSVLARTEQYF
TRBD1	few	TRBJ2-7	TRBV23-1	TGCGCCAGCAGTCTACCACCGGGACAGGGATCCTACGAGCAGTACTTC	CASSLPPGQGSYEQYF
TRBD1	NA	TRBJ2-1	TRBV9	TGTGCCAGCAGCGTAGGGGGACAGGGGAGTGAGCAGTTCTTC	CASSVGGQGSEQFF
NA	NA	TRBJ1-4	TRBV6-5	TGTGCCAGCAGCTACACCGAGAGGCCGGGAGAAAAACTGTTTTTT	CASSYTERPGEKLFF
NA	NA	TRBJ1-4	TRBV6-5	TGTGCCAGCAGTTACTCGACAAGGCGGGGTGAAAAACTGTTTTTT	CASSYSTRRGEKLFF
NA	NA	TRBJ1-1	TRBV5-1	TGCGCCAGCAGCTTGGCGACAGATTCGGCTGAAGCTTTCTTT	CASSLATDSAEAFF
NA	NA	TRBJ1-6	TRBV11-2	TGTGCCAGCAGCCCTACTGACAGCTATAATTCACCCCTCCACTTT	CASSPTDSYNSPLHF
TRBD1	NA	TRBJ2-7	TRBV14	TGTGCCAGCAGCCTCCGGCACAGGGGGCCTCTGTACGAGCAGTACTTC	CASSLRHRGPLYEQYF
NA	NA	TRBJ2-7	TRBV19	TGTGCCAGTAGTATAGGGGCAGGGTTCCTCTACGAGCAGTACTTC	CASSIGAGFLYEQYF
TRBD1	NA	TRBJ1-2	TRBV5-1	TGCGCCAGCAGCCAGGGACAGAACTATGGCTACACCTTC	CASSQGQNYGYTF
NA	few	TRBJ1-1	TRBV20-1	TGCAGTGCTAGATGGAGTCCTGAAGCTTTCTTT	CSARWSPEAFF
NA	NA	TRBJ2-2	TRBV4-2	TGTGCCAGCAGCCAAGAAACTAGTTCCGGGGAGCTGTTTTTT	CASSQETSSGELFF
NA	NA	TRBJ1-5	TRBV6-6	TGTGCCAGCAGTATGGACAAAAGCAATCAGCCCCAGCATTTT	CASSMDKSNQPQHF
NA	NA	TRBJ2-5	TRBV6-5	TGTGCCAGCAGTCCCTCGGGGGGCTTTCAAGAGACCCAGTACTTC	CASSPSGGFQETQYF
NA	NA	TRBJ1-5	TRBV27	TGTGCCAGCAGTTTAGAGGGTAGACAGCCCCAGCATTTT	CASSLEGRQPQHF
NA	NA	TRBJ1-4	TRBV11-2	TGTGCCAGCAGCCCCCAGGGCAAAACTAATGAAAAACTGTTTTTT	CASSPQGKTNEKLFF
TRBD1	NA	TRBJ1-2	TRBV7-9	TGTGCCAGCAGCTTAGAGGGACAGGGGGTATCTGGCTACACCTTC	CASSLEGQGVSGYTF
NA	NA	TRBJ2-7	TRBV7-9	TGTGCCAGCAGCTCCCTTCGTGAGGAATCGCGCGAGCAGTACTTC	CASSSLREESREQYF
NA	NA	TRBJ2-3	TRBV12-3/TRBV12-4	TGTGCCAGCAGCCCCCGGGGGAGGGATACGCAGTATTTT	CASSPRGRDTQYF
NA	NA	TRBJ1-6	TRBV19	TGTGCCAGTGGCAGGGGCGTTAGCTCCTATAATTCACCCCTCCACTTT	CASGRGVSSYNSPLHF
NA	few	TRBJ1-4	TRBV5-1	TGCGCCAGCAGCTGGGACACCCCTAATGAAAAACTGTTTTTT	CASSWDTPNEKLFF
NA	once	TRBJ1-6	TRBV27	TGTGCCAGCAGTCCCCCCTTCGGTAATTCACCCCTCCACTTT	CASSPPFGNSPLHF